These 4 T cell receptor beta chains came from one sample sequenced in a study. TCRdb redid the calling of the RT-PCR reads with MiXCR, one entry per CDR3 protein. Of about 680,000 distinct CDR3 sequences in the sample, 11% to 15% were seen once. The sequenced sample was memory CD4+ T cells from blood. These receptors were collected from a female donor in good health, serving as a healthy control.

This clonotype has only a few counts. The chain has TRBV6-1 and TRBJ2-1; 10 bases line up with TRBD2. J gave up 8 bases and V 6 bases, and 10 bases lay outside the gene matches. The CDR3 is 15 amino acids. CDR1 is MNHNS and CDR2 is SASEGT in the germline V gene. CDR3 amino acids: CASRLLAGEGHEQFF. The CDR3, as DNA: TGTGCCAGCAGACTCCTAGCGGGAGAGGGCCATGAGCAGTTCTTC.

This clonotype was found many times. This sequence joins TRBV6-5 and TRBJ2-2; no clear D gene. The CDR3 runs 14 residues. CDR1 and CDR2 (germline): MNHEY, SVGAGI. The V end lost 6 bases, the J end lost 0 bases, and 8 bases lay between the germline ends. CDR3 coding DNA: TGTGCCAGCAGATCGGGTGCGAACACCGGGGAGCTGTTTTTT. Amino acid sequence: CASRSGANTGELFF.

Comment on this clonotype: A much larger clone sits a single nucleotide away, making a read error possible. The chain has TRBV20-1 and TRBJ2-7, with 10 nucleotides matching TRBD2. Germline V gene lookup returns CDR1 DFQATT and CDR2 SNEGSKA (reference sequence). The CDR3 has 15 amino acids. V shed 5 bases, J shed 0 bases, and the junction held 7 bases outside the gene matches. The CDR3 DNA is TGCAGTGCTCCCTTTCTAGCGGGAGTCTCCTACGAGCAGTACTTC. It yields the protein CSAPFLAGVSYEQYF.

This clonotype was seen a handful of times. The rearrangement joins TRBV16 to TRBJ1-5; maybe TRBD1 (5 bases). Germline V lookup: CDR1 KGHSY, CDR2 FQNENV. The CDR3 has 15 amino acids. Trimming cost V 1 base and J 5 bases, with 12 bases left between them. CDR3 in amino acids: CASSQFQGEDQPQHF. CDR3 coding DNA: TGTGCCAGCAGCCAATTTCAAGGGGAGGATCAGCCCCAGCATTTT.